The 10 T cell receptor beta chains below all came from one sample that was sequenced in a study of cytomegalovirus exposure and HLA in healthy donors. Measured with immunoSEQ multiplex PCR; TCRdb has only the in-frame clones, and not every one. The sample contains 150,000 to 200,000 clones, around nine tenths of which appear only once. The source material was PBMCs. These receptor sequences come from a young man in good health and CMV-seropositive.

The V and J genes are TRBV27 and TRBJ2-7; D is tentatively TRBD1 or TRBD2 (5 bases each). The CDR3 has 13 residues. The V end was cut by 8 bases, the J end by 4 bases, with 15 bases between. Per germline, CDR1 MNHEY and CDR2 SMNVEV (reference sequence). The CDR3 DNA reads as TGTGCCAGCGGGGACGGTCGGCGGTACGAGCAGTACTTC. It is translated as CASGDGRRYEQYF.

The V and J genes are TRBV6-5 and TRBJ1-3; possible D gene TRBD1, 6 bases. Germline lookup yields CDR1 MNHEY and CDR2 SVGAGI. Trimming cost V 8 bases and J 7 bases, with 21 bases left between them. CDR3 length: 15 amino acids. The CDR3 DNA follows: TGTGCCAGCGCCCCCGGGACACCCGGGGCGAACACCATATATTTT. Amino acid sequence: CASAPGTPGANTIYF.

This chain joins TRBV7-9 and TRBJ1-1, with 9 bases fitting TRBD1. The CDR3 covers 15 residues. The V segment lost 5 bases and the J segment 0 bases; nucleotides outside the gene matches: 4. Germline V gene lookup returns CDR1 SEHNR and CDR2 FQNEAQ (reference sequence). The CDR3 is CASSQGQGMNTEAFF. DNA of the CDR3: TGTGCCAGCAGCCAAGGACAGGGGATGAACACTGAAGCTTTCTTT.

This clone is a singleton in its sample. The V and J genes are TRBV23-1 and TRBJ1-4; 11 positions match TRBD1. TRBV23-1 is recorded as an ORF, its role being uncertain. Unmatched junction bases numbered 10, after V lost 2 bases and J lost 8 bases. The CDR3 covers 17 residues. CDR3 region: CASSQKSRDRGTEKLFF. The CDR3 DNA is TGCGCCAGCAGTCAAAAATCCCGGGACAGGGGGACCGAAAAACTGTTTTTT.

This clone was found once. The chain links TRBV6-4 to TRBJ1-1, with D tentatively TRBD1 (5 bases). The V end was cut by 7 bases, the J end by 4 bases, with 22 bases between. In germline, CDR1 is MRHNA, CDR2 SNTAGT. There are 16 residues in the CDR3. In DNA, the CDR3 is TGTGCCAGCACTCCCTCGGTGGGGCCCCCGACCACTGAAGCTTTCTTT. It is translated as CASTPSVGPPTTEAFF.

The V gene is TRBV6-5, the J gene TRBJ2-2; D possibly corresponds to TRBD2 (5 bases). This CDR3 is 13 amino acids long. The V and J ends lost 6 bases and 8 bases respectively, with 13 bases between them. Per germline, CDR1 MNHEY and CDR2 SVGAGI. The CDR3 DNA reads TGTGCCAGCAGGGCGCGGGCACCGGGGGAGCTGTTTTTT. Translation: CASRARAPGELFF.

This chain links TRBV9 with TRBJ1-2; D is unclear. CDR1 and CDR2 (germline): SGDLS, YYNGEE. V was trimmed by 6 bases and J by 3 bases, leaving 12 bases between them. This CDR3 spans 13 amino acids. CDR3 protein: CASTLGQDYGYTF. The CDR3 DNA follows: TGTGCCAGCACCCTCGGGCAGGACTATGGCTACACCTTC.

V usage is TRBV19 and J usage is TRBJ2-7; D may be TRBD2 (6 bases). V was cut by 5 bases and J by 3 bases, with 17 bases left in between. The germline V gene has CDR1 LNHDA and CDR2 SQIVND (reference sequence). The CDR3 runs 15 residues. The CDR3 DNA reads as TGTGCCAGTAGTCCGACTTTGGCGGGAAGCTACGAGCAGTACTTC. This gives the protein CASSPTLAGSYEQYF.

This chain uses TRBV5-1 with TRBJ1-5; D uncertain. CDR3 size: 15 residues. Trimming left V 4 bases short and J 1 base short, with 12 bases between. CDR1 is SGHRS and CDR2 is YFSETQ in the germline V gene. The CDR3 region is CASSPDGQSNQPQHF. CDR3 nucleotides: TGCGCCAGCAGCCCGGATGGGCAGAGCAATCAGCCCCAGCATTTT. Together with reference TRBV5-1 and TRBJ1-5, the CDR3 gives the full variable domain: KAGVTQTPRYLIKTRGQQVTLSCSPISGHRSVSWYQQTPGQGLQFLFEYFSETQRNKGNFPGRFSGRQFSNSRSEMNVSTLELGDSALYLCASSPDGQSNQPQHFGDGTRLSIL.

This rearrangement joins TRBV11-3 to TRBJ2-7, with D unresolved. This CDR3 has 12 amino acids. Per the germline V gene, CDR1 is SGHNT and CDR2 is YENEEA. The germline V and J ends were trimmed by 3 bases and 3 bases, with 6 bases remaining between them. Here the CDR3 DNA reads TGTGCCAGCAGCTTTGGCGGCTACGAGCAGTACTTC. It translates to CASSFGGYEQYF.